This TCR beta chain was found in a study of blood T cells in healthy people across ages. The second PCR ran about 6 to 12 cycles with a sample-barcoded 5' primer and J-beta primers. Unique molecular identifiers of 12 random nucleotides labeled each cDNA. At least 2.5 million CDR3-containing paired-end reads were obtained per sample. TCRdb passed the 5' RACE reads through MiXCR, listing each CDR3 protein once. The sample lists 1.5 million to 1.8 million distinct CDR3 sequences; less than 45% were seen once. Sample donors were healthy Caucasian individuals that came from Russia, aged roughly 6 to 90. Each sample yielded at least 6 million isolated PBMCs. This clonotype was seen more than once but under ten times. This CDR3 spans 14 amino acids. CDR1 and CDR2 (germline): MNHEY, SVGAGI. V was pared by 0 bases and J by 7 bases, with 9 bases between.

The sequenced material came from blood. This TCR came from a woman aged 18-29 years in good health. This chain connects TRBV6-5 to TRBJ1-4; possibly TRBD1 for D (6 bases). DNA of the CDR3: TGTGCCAGCAGTTACTCGGCAGGGGCTGAAAAACTGTTTTTT. Its protein is CASSYSAGAEKLFF.